Sequencing of this TCR beta chain was carried out in a study of cytomegalovirus exposure and HLA in healthy donors. Germline V lookup: CDR1 MNHEY, CDR2 SMNVEV (reference sequence). Trimming shortened V by 5 bases and J by 5 bases, and 15 bases separated the two germline ends. The CDR3 length is 15 residues. General study findings and limits: Accurate HLA-A and HLA-B prediction from TCR beta sequences was reported for most subjects. Some TCR beta chains (164 of them) were listed as cytomegalovirus-associated. Both high specificity and high sensitivity reportedly marked the classifier's diagnosis of cytomegalovirus status.

Worth noting for this clone: The antigen remains unidentified.

The PCR made use of 60 Vbeta and 13 Jbeta primers. The protocol was immunoSEQ multiplex PCR, while the TCRdb copy is restricted to in-frame clones and leaves out a portion. Among about 200,000 clones listed, more than 65% were seen once. Specimen: PBMCs. The chain uses TRBV27 and TRBJ2-2; maybe TRBD1 (6 bases). This clonotype was obtained from a middle-aged man in good health and CMV-seropositive. The CDR3 loop is CASSPFRGQTGELFF. The DNA for the CDR3 is TGTGCCAGCAGTCCCTTTAGGGGACAAACCGGGGAGCTGTTTTTT.